This T cell receptor beta chain appears in the sequencing data of a study of response to subunit inactivated influenza vaccine. The CDR3 covers 14 residues. Germline CDR1 is KGHDR and CDR2 is SFDVKD. Deletions cut 2 bases from V and 3 bases from J, with 9 bases between. MiXCR, applied by TCRdb to the RT-PCR reads, yields one record per CDR3 protein. The sample holds about 540,000 distinct CDR3 sequences, 20% to 25% seen once. A further study also used this sample, focusing on T cells expressing NK-cell markers. From that study: Production of TCR beta cDNA relied on 5'RACE template switching with UMIs. All TCR beta repertoires analysed originated from sorted CD3+CD56+NKG2C+, CD3+CD56+NKG2C- and CD3+CD56-NKG2C+ T cells. Sequencing covered eight donors, seven HCMV-seropositive and one seronegative.

This sequence was found in a man aged 45-60 years who received an inactivated influenza vaccine. The rearrangement links TRBV24-1 to TRBJ1-2, with a tentative D call TRBD1 (6 bases). Specimen: CD4+ T cells sorted from PBMCs, collected roughly 12 days after vaccination. The CDR3 DNA sequence: TGTGCCACCAGTGATTCCCGGACAGACTATGGCTACACCTTC. Protein product: CATSDSRTDYGYTF.